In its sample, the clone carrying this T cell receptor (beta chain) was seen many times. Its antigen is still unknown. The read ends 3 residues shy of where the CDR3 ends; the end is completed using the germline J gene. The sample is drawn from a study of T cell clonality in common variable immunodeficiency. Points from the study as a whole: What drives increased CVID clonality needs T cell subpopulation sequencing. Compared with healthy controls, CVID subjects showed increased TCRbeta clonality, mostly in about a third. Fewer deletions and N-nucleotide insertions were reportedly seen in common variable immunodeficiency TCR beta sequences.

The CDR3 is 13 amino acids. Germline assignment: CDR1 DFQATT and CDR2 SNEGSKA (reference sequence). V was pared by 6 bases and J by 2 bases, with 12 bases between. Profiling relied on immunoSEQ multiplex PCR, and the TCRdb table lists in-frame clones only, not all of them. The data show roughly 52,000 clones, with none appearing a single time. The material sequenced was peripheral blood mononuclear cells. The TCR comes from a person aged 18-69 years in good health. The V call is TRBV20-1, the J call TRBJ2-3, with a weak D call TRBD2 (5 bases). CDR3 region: CSAPQRNTDTQYF. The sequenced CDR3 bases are TGCAGTGCCCCCCAGCGGAACACAGATACG.